This TCR beta chain stems from a study of cytomegalovirus exposure and HLA in healthy donors. Study background: Out of about 190 million T cells, an earlier analysis found over 100 million unique TCR beta sequences in total. Under 85% of around 390 genotyped donors fell in the Caucasian-associated ancestry cluster.

The primer mix had 60 Vbeta and 13 Jbeta primers. Using immunoSEQ multiplex PCR, the repertoire was profiled, and TCRdb retains in-frame clones only, with some absent. This table holds approximately 190,000 clones, approximately 80% found once. CDR3 length: 14 amino acids. V gave up 5 bases and J gave up 0 bases, with 8 bases separating them. Germline CDR1 and CDR2: SEHNR and FQNEAQ (reference sequence). As to this clone: The antigen is not known.

Findings and limits, study-wide: CMV serostatus was the sole immune exposure information available.

This receptor was obtained from a woman aged 25 to 39 in good health and CMV-seropositive. The chain recombines TRBV7-9 with TRBJ1-3; D is unresolved. Input material: PBMCs. The CDR3 DNA is TGTGCCAGCAGCCCAGCGCTCTCTGGAAACACCATATATTTT. Encoded protein: CASSPALSGNTIYF.